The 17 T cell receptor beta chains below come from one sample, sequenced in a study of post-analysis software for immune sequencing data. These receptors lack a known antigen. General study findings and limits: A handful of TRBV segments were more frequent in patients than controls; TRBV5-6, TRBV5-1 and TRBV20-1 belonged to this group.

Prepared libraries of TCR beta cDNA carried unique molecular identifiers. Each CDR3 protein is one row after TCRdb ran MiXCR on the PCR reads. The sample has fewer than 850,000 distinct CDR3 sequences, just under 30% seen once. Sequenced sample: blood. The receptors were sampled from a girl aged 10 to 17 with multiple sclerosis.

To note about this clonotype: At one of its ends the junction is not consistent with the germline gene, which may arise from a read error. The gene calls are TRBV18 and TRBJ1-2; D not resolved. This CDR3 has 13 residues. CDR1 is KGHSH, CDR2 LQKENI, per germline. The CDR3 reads CASSPVSDYGYTF. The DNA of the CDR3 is TGTGCCAGCTCACCCGTCTCGGACTACGGCTACACCTTC.

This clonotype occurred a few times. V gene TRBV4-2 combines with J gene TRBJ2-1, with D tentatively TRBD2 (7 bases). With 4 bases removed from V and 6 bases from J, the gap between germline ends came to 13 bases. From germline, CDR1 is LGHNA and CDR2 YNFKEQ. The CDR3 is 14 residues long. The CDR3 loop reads CASSLEGGLNEQFF. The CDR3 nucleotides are TGTGCCAGCAGCCTAGAGGGGGGGCTCAATGAGCAGTTCTTC.

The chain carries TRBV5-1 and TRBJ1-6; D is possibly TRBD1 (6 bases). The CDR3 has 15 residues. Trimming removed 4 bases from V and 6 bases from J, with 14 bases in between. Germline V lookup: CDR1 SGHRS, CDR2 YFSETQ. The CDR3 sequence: CASSLPGTRNSPLHF. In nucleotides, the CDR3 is TGCGCCAGCAGCCTACCCGGGACACGTAATTCACCCCTCCACTTT.

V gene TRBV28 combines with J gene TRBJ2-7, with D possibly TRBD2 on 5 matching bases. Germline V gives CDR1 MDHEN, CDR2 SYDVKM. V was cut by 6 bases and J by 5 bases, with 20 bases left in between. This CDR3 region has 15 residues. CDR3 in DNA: TGTGCCAGCAGCTCGGAGGCCCCTCCGAGACACGAGCAGTACTTC. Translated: CASSSEAPPRHEQYF.

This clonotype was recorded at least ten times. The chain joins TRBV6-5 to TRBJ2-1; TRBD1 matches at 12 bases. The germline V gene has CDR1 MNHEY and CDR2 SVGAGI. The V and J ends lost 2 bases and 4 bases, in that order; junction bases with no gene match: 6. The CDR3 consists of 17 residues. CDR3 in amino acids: CASSYQGQGADYNEQFF. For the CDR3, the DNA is TGTGCCAGCAGTTACCAGGGACAGGGGGCCGATTACAATGAGCAGTTCTTC.

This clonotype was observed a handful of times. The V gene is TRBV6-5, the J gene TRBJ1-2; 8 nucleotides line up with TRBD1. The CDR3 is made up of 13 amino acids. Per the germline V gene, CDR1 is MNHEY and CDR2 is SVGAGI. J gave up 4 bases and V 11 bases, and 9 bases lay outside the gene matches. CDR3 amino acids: CAAGTGVRYGYTF. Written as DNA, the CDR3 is TGTGCCGCAGGGACAGGTGTCCGCTATGGCTACACCTTC.

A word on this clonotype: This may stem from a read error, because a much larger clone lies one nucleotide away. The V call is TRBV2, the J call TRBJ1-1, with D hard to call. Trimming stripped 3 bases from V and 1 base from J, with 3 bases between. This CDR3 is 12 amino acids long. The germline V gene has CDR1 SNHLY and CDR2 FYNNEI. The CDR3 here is CASSDSNTEAFF. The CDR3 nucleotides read TGTGCCAGCAGTGACTCGAACACTGAAGCTTTCTTT.

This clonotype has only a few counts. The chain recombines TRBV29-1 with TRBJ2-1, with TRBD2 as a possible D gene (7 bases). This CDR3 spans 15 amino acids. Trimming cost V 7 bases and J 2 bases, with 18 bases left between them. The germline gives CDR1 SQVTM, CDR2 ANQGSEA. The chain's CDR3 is CSAGDRSGAYNEQFF. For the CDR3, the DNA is TGCAGCGCCGGTGACAGGAGCGGGGCCTACAATGAGCAGTTCTTC.

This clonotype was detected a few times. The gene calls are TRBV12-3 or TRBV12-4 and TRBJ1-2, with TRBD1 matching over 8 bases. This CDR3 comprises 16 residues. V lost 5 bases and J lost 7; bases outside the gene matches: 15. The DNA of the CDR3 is TGTGCCAGCAGTCTTGGACAGGGCTTGGGCGAGGGTGGCTACACCTTC. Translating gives CASSLGQGLGEGGYTF.

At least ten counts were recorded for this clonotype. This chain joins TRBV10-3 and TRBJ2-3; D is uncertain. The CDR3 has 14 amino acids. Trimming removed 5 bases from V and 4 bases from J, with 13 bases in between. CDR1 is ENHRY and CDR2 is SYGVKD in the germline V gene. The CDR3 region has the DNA TGTGCCATCAGTCCCGAGCCTATTGCAGATACGCAGTATTTT. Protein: CAISPEPIADTQYF.

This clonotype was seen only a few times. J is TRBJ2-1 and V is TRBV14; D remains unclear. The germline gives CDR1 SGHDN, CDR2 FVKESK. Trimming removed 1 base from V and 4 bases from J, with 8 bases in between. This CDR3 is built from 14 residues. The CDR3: CASSQVSRYNEQFF. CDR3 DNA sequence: TGTGCCAGCAGCCAAGTCTCCAGGTACAATGAGCAGTTCTTC.

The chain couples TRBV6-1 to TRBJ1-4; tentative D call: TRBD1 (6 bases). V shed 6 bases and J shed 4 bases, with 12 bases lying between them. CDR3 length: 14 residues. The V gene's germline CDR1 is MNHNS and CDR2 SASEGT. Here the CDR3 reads CASSPGHSNEKLFF. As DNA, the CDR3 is TGTGCCAGCAGCCCGGGACACAGTAATGAAAAACTGTTTTTT.

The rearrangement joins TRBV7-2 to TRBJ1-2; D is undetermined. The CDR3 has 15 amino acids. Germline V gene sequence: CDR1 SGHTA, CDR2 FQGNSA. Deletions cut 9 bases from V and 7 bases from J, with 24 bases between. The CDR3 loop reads CASGFGPGENLGYTF. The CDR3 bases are TGTGCCAGTGGGTTTGGGCCGGGCGAAAACCTTGGCTACACCTTC.

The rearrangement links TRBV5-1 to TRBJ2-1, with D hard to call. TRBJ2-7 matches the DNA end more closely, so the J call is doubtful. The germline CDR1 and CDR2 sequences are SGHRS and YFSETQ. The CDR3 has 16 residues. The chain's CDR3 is CASSLALLSSYNEQYF. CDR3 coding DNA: TGCGCCAGCAGCTTGGCTCTATTAAGCTCCTACAATGAGCAGTACTTC.

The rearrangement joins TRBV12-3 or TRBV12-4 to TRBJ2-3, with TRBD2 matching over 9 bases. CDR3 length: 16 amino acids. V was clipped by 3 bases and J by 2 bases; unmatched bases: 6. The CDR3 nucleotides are TGTGCCAGCAGTTTTCGGGGACTAGCCCTCACAGATACGCAGTATTTT. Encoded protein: CASSFRGLALTDTQYF.

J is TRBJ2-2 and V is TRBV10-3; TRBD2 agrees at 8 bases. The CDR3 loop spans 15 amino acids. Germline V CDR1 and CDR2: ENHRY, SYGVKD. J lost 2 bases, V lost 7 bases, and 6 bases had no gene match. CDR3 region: CAITRGGLNTGELFF. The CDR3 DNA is TGTGCCATCACCCGGGGGGGGTTAAACACCGGGGAGCTGTTTTTT.

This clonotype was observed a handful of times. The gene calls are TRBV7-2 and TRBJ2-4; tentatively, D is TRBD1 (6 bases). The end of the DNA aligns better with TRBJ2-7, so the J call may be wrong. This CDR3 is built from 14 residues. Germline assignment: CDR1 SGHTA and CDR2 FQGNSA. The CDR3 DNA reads TGTGCCAGCAGCTTAGTCACAGGGCGCAACGAGCAGTACTTC. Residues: CASSLVTGRNEQYF.